A single sample is the source of the 21 T cell receptor beta chains below, sequenced in a study of long-term antiretroviral therapy in people with HIV. Sequencing relied on immunoSEQ assay v3.0, run at survey level. Sequencing used immunoSEQ multiplex PCR; TCRdb keeps in-frame clones, though not all of them. The sample has more than 10,000 clones; 75% to 80% are singletons. The material sequenced was unsorted PBMCs, taken 0.5 years before starting antiretroviral therapy. The origin of the receptors is a woman between 35 and 50 years old with HIV.

This chain links TRBV13 with TRBJ1-1, with D unclear. V dropped 2 bases and J dropped 3 bases, with 13 bases sitting between them. The CDR3 length is 15 residues. CDR1 is PRHDT, CDR2 FYEKMQ, per germline (reference sequence). CDR3 nucleotides: TGTGCCAGCAGCTTACGACCCTGGAGGGACACTGAAGCTTTCTTT. Protein: CASSLRPWRDTEAFF.

The DNA for the CDR3 is TGTGCCAGCAGCGGACCAGGGGGGGTCCGCACAGATACGCAGTATTTT. Its translation: CASSGPGGVRTDTQYF. The rearrangement links TRBV7-2 to TRBJ2-3; either TRBD1 or TRBD2 may supply D (7 bases each). Trimming left V 5 bases short and J 1 base short, with 16 bases between. The CDR3 contains 16 residues. Per germline, CDR1 SGHTA and CDR2 FQGNSA.

The chain is built from TRBV27 and TRBJ2-5; TRBD2 aligns across 7 bases. Germline V lookup: CDR1 MNHEY, CDR2 SMNVEV (reference sequence). Unmatched junction bases numbered 1, after V lost 7 bases and J lost 5 bases. CDR3 length equals 11 residues. The CDR3 protein is CASIAGETQYF. The CDR3 DNA sequence: TGTGCCAGCATAGCGGGTGAGACCCAGTACTTC.

This chain connects TRBV9 to TRBJ1-5; possible D gene TRBD1, 6 bases. The CDR3 has 17 residues. V was cut by 6 bases and J by 3 bases, with 22 bases left in between. In germline, CDR1 is SGDLS, CDR2 YYNGEE. This CDR3 reads CASITTSGADSNQPQHF. The CDR3 DNA is TGTGCCAGCATAACGACATCAGGGGCCGATTCCAATCAGCCCCAGCATTTT.

The chain employs TRBV5-1 and TRBJ2-6; tentative D call: TRBD2 (6 bases). Trimming pared 3 bases from V and 3 bases from J, leaving 13 bases between. CDR3 length: 16 amino acids. CDR1 is SGHRS and CDR2 is YFSETQ in the germline V gene. In DNA form, the CDR3 reads TGCGCCAGCAGCTCGGGCGGGAAGGGTGGGGCCAACGTCCTGACTTTC. Amino acid sequence: CASSSGGKGGANVLTF.

The chain has TRBV7-2 and TRBJ2-3; D is perhaps TRBD1 or TRBD2 (5 bases each). Trimming took 5 bases from V and 2 from J, leaving 11 bases between them. The CDR3 has 14 amino acids. Germline CDR1 reads SGHTA; CDR2 reads FQGNSA. The chain's CDR3 is CASSRDRFTDTQYF. CDR3 bases: TGTGCCAGCAGCAGGGACCGATTCACAGATACGCAGTATTTT.

This chain uses TRBV5-1 with TRBJ2-3; D is perhaps TRBD1 (6 bases). This CDR3 has 15 residues. V lost 2 bases to trimming and J lost 5 bases, with 15 bases between them. Germline CDR1 and CDR2: SGHRS and YFSETQ. The CDR3 here is CASSFRGIEGDTQYF. DNA for the CDR3: TGCGCCAGCAGCTTTAGGGGGATAGAAGGAGATACGCAGTATTTT.

The chain couples TRBV5-4 to TRBJ2-7; 11 nucleotides match TRBD1. Germline CDR1 SGHNT, CDR2 YYREEE (reference sequence). The V gene end was trimmed by 0 bases and the J gene end by 9 bases; junction bases not matched to a gene: 5. CDR3 size: 14 residues. CDR3 region: CASSLAGQGAWQYF. The CDR3 DNA sequence: TGTGCCAGCAGCTTGGCCGGACAGGGGGCCTGGCAGTACTTC.

V is TRBV6-6 and J is TRBJ1-2, with TRBD1 matching over 7 bases. Germline V gives CDR1 MNHNY, CDR2 SVGAGI (reference sequence). The CDR3 covers 14 residues. With V trimmed by 0 bases and J by 6 bases, 4 bases remained unmatched. This CDR3 reads CASSYSDRVDGYTF. CDR3 DNA sequence: TGTGCCAGCAGTTACTCCGACAGGGTGGATGGCTACACCTTC.

J is TRBJ2-2 and V is TRBV19; perhaps TRBD2 as D (5 bases). From germline, CDR1 is LNHDA and CDR2 SQIVND (reference sequence). The CDR3 spans 14 residues. The V end was cut by 7 bases, the J end by 5 bases, with 14 bases between. Here the CDR3 reads CASTASPGTGELFF. The CDR3 coding sequence is TGTGCCAGTACCGCCTCCCCGGGGACCGGGGAGCTGTTTTTT.

The chain combines TRBV27 with TRBJ2-1; 12 nucleotides agree with TRBD2. CDR1 and CDR2 from the germline V gene are MNHEY and SMNVEV (reference sequence). The CDR3 extends over 15 amino acids. J gave up 7 bases and V 6 bases, and 7 bases lay outside the gene matches. The CDR3 DNA reads TGTGCCAGCAGGCTAGCGGGAGGGCCGCTTAATGAGCAGTTCTTC. Translated, it gives CASRLAGGPLNEQFF.

The chain carries TRBV6-5 and TRBJ1-2, with D unresolved. Trimming cost V 2 bases and J 6 bases, with 19 bases left between them. Germline assignment: CDR1 MNHEY and CDR2 SVGAGI. The CDR3 is 16 residues long. The CDR3 reads CASSYDLASLRDGYTF. The CDR3 DNA sequence: TGTGCCAGCAGTTACGATCTCGCGTCGCTTAGGGATGGCTACACCTTC.

The gene calls are TRBV11-2 and TRBJ2-2; D is unclear. Germline values: CDR1 SGHAT, CDR2 FQNNGV. The CDR3 has 14 amino acids. V was pared by 6 bases and J by 6 bases, with 14 bases between. CDR3: CASRPSRSPGELFF. The CDR3 nucleotides read TGTGCCAGCAGACCTAGTAGGAGCCCCGGGGAGCTGTTTTTT.

The V call is TRBV6-5, the J call TRBJ1-2, with 10 bases identical to TRBD1. J gave up 1 base and V 6 bases, and 5 bases lay outside the gene matches. The CDR3 consists of 15 residues. Germline CDR1 MNHEY, CDR2 SVGAGI. The CDR3: CASRRDRGYNYGYTF. The CDR3 DNA sequence: TGTGCCAGCAGACGGGACAGGGGATATAACTATGGCTACACCTTC.

The chain links TRBV6-5 to TRBJ2-7; TRBD2 is a possible D gene (6 bases). The CDR3 consists of 13 residues. Between the trimmed V and J ends, which lost 5 bases and 2 bases, there was a span of 10 bases. Germline V CDR1 and CDR2: MNHEY, SVGAGI. CDR3 region: CASSNGGAYEQYF. The DNA for the CDR3 is TGTGCCAGCAGTAACGGGGGTGCCTACGAGCAGTACTTC.

The chain recombines TRBV29-1 with TRBJ2-7, with D tentatively TRBD1 (5 bases). Germline V lookup: CDR1 SQVTM, CDR2 ANQGSEA. The CDR3 extends over 12 amino acids. Trimming took 4 bases from V and 3 from J, leaving 10 bases between them. CDR3 DNA sequence: TGCAGCGTTGCCTTACAGGACTACGAGCAGTACTTC. Protein: CSVALQDYEQYF.

The chain recombines TRBV15 with TRBJ2-7; D gene ambiguous. V was trimmed by 0 bases and J by 2 bases, leaving 11 bases between them. CDR3 length equals 15 residues. Germline V gene lookup returns CDR1 LNHNV and CDR2 YYDKDF (reference sequence). Here the CDR3 reads CATSRDSRPAYEQYF. The CDR3 DNA reads TGTGCCACCAGCAGAGACTCCAGGCCGGCCTACGAGCAGTACTTC.

The V call is TRBV9, the J call TRBJ2-3; D is undetermined. CDR3 length equals 13 residues. V lost 3 bases, J lost 4 bases, and 9 bases lay in between. The germline V gene encodes CDR1 SGDLS and CDR2 YYNGEE. Here the CDR3 reads CASSGEVSDTQYF. CDR3 coding DNA: TGTGCCAGCAGCGGAGAAGTGTCAGATACGCAGTATTTT. Variable domain in full (rest from reference TRBV9 and TRBJ2-3): DSGVTQTPKHLITATGQRVTLRCSPRSGDLSVYWYQQSLDQGLQFLIQYYNGEERAKGNILERFSAQQFPDLHSELNLSSLELGDSALYFCASSGEVSDTQYFGPGTRLTVL.

The chain recombines TRBV9 with TRBJ2-1, with a weak D call TRBD1 (6 bases). The V gene's germline CDR1 is SGDLS and CDR2 YYNGEE. The V gene lost 4 bases and the J gene lost 4 bases, with 15 bases spanning the gap. This CDR3 comprises 15 residues. Here the CDR3 DNA reads TGTGCCAGCAGCCTTAGGTGGACAGAGTACAATGAGCAGTTCTTC. Its translation: CASSLRWTEYNEQFF.

The chain combines TRBV7-9 with TRBJ2-3; D is unresolved. CDR1 SEHNR and CDR2 FQNEAQ come from the germline V gene (reference sequence). The CDR3 is 13 residues long. Between the trimmed V and J ends, which lost 3 bases and 4 bases, there was a span of 8 bases. For the CDR3, the DNA is TGTGCCAGCAGCTTTGGGTTTTCAGATACGCAGTATTTT. It translates to CASSFGFSDTQYF.

The chain joins TRBV7-9 to TRBJ2-5, with D tentatively TRBD2 (6 bases). The length of the CDR3 is 15 residues. Germline V lookup: CDR1 SEHNR, CDR2 FQNEAQ (reference sequence). V lost 1 base and J lost 5, with 14 bases in between. The chain's CDR3 is CASSLGLGPRETQYF. The CDR3 nucleotides are TGTGCCAGCAGCTTAGGACTAGGCCCGAGGGAGACCCAGTACTTC.